The 17 T cell receptor beta chains reported below all come from one sample, sequenced in a study of T cell responses to AZD1222 COVID-19 vaccine. Sequencing was performed with immunoSEQ multiplex PCR; in TCRdb, only in-frame clones are kept and a portion is missing. The table has approximately 170,000 clones, around 87% seen once. This sample comprised peripheral blood, obtained on day 0 of AZD1222 vaccination. The receptors originated from an adult in good health.

The chain joins TRBV4-2 to TRBJ2-7; the D gene could be TRBD1 or TRBD2 (6 bases each). The CDR3 has 16 residues. Germline-derived CDR1 and CDR2 are LGHNA and YNFKEQ. Trimming took 0 bases from V and 2 from J, leaving 14 bases between them. In DNA form, the CDR3 reads TGTGCCAGCAGCCAAGATACGAGGGGGGTTACCTACGAGCAGTACTTC. This translates into CASSQDTRGVTYEQYF.

The V and J genes are TRBV6-5 and TRBJ1-5; 9 nucleotides line up with TRBD1. Unmatched junction bases numbered 9, after V lost 6 bases and J lost 6 bases. The CDR3 is made up of 15 amino acids. Germline V gene lookup returns CDR1 MNHEY and CDR2 SVGAGI. In DNA form, the CDR3 reads TGTGCCAGCAGGAGACTACAGGGGGCTCCTCAGCCCCAGCATTTT. Protein product: CASRRLQGAPQPQHF.

This sequence joins TRBV5-1 and TRBJ1-1; D is ambiguous. Germline V gene data show CDR1 as SGHRS and CDR2 as YFSETQ. This CDR3 has 16 residues. V was cut by 0 bases and J by 0 bases, with 12 bases left in between. The CDR3: CASSLVVGNLNTEAFF. CDR3 nucleotides: TGCGCCAGCAGCTTGGTTGTTGGTAACCTGAACACTGAAGCTTTCTTT.

This clone was recorded a few times. The J gene is TRBJ2-7, the V gene TRBV7-9; 8 bases fit TRBD1. Germline V CDR1 and CDR2: SEHNR, FQNEAQ (reference sequence). Trimming at V came to 2 bases and at J to 4 bases, leaving 7 bases not matched to a gene. CDR3 size: 15 residues. The CDR3 region has the DNA TGTGCCAGCAGCTTAACAGGGGGATTCGGGTACGAGCAGTACGTC. Its translation is CASSLTGGFGYEQYV.

The chain has TRBV6-5 and TRBJ1-5, with TRBD1 matching 9 bases. Germline CDR1 is MNHEY and CDR2 is SVGAGI. The CDR3 runs to 14 residues. Trimming at V came to 10 bases and at J to 3 bases, leaving 7 bases not matched to a gene. The chain's CDR3 is CAIEGTGPNQPQHF. DNA of the CDR3: TGTGCCATCGAAGGGACAGGGCCCAATCAGCCCCAGCATTTT.

The chain joins TRBV5-4 to TRBJ1-1; no definite D call. With 0 bases removed from V and 4 bases from J, the gap between germline ends came to 7 bases. The CDR3 is 13 residues long. Germline lookup yields CDR1 SGHNT and CDR2 YYREEE (reference sequence). CDR3 region: CASSLVGSTEAFF. The CDR3 DNA is TGTGCCAGCAGCTTGGTAGGGAGCACTGAAGCTTTCTTT.

The rearrangement joins TRBV2 to TRBJ1-3; no clear D gene. The germline V gene encodes CDR1 SNHLY and CDR2 FYNNEI. The CDR3 is 12 residues long. V lost 2 bases and J lost 2, with 1 base in between. The CDR3 is CASSEPGNTIYF. In nucleotides, the CDR3 is TGTGCCAGCAGTGAACCTGGAAACACCATATATTTT.

This chain joins TRBV10-3 and TRBJ2-7; 7 positions match TRBD1. The CDR3 extends over 11 amino acids. From germline, CDR1 is ENHRY and CDR2 SYGVKD. With V trimmed by 11 bases and J by 6 bases, 7 bases remained unmatched. The CDR3 sequence: CAVQGFGEQYF. DNA for the CDR3: TGTGCCGTACAGGGGTTTGGCGAGCAGTACTTC.

The rearrangement links TRBV19 to TRBJ2-7, with no clear D. Germline values: CDR1 LNHDA, CDR2 SQIVND (reference sequence). Deletions cut 5 bases from V and 2 bases from J, with 10 bases between. The CDR3 is made up of 13 amino acids. CDR3 in amino acids: CASSELPTYEQYF. The CDR3 coding sequence is TGTGCCAGTAGTGAGCTCCCCACCTACGAGCAGTACTTC.

The chain uses TRBV7-9 and TRBJ2-3; D may match TRBD1 or TRBD2 (5 bases each). Germline V gives CDR1 SEHNR, CDR2 FQNEAQ (reference sequence). V gave up 7 bases and J gave up 5 bases, with 10 bases separating them. The CDR3 extends over 12 amino acids. The CDR3 DNA is TGTGCCAGCACTAGCAGGGAAGATACGCAGTATTTT. It translates to CASTSREDTQYF.

J is TRBJ2-7 and V is TRBV7-2; D possibly matches TRBD1 or TRBD2 (5 bases each). In germline, CDR1 is SGHTA, CDR2 FQGNSA. V was trimmed by 0 bases and J by 4 bases, leaving 10 bases between them. CDR3 size: 14 residues. The CDR3 region is CASSLAEWGYEQYF. In DNA form, the CDR3 reads TGTGCCAGCAGCTTAGCGGAATGGGGGTACGAGCAGTACTTC.

This clone has more than one count but fewer than ten. The genes are TRBV4-2 and TRBJ1-2; 8 nucleotides match TRBD1. There are 16 residues in the CDR3. Unmatched junction bases numbered 6, after V lost 0 bases and J lost 3 bases. CDR1 and CDR2 from the germline V gene are LGHNA and YNFKEQ. The DNA of the CDR3 is TGTGCCAGCAGCCAAGATATGGACAGGGTTTACTATGGCTACACCTTC. It specifies CASSQDMDRVYYGYTF.

The J gene is TRBJ1-1, the V gene TRBV25-1; TRBD1 is a possible D gene (6 bases). CDR1 is MGHDK, CDR2 SYGVNS, per germline. The CDR3 runs 13 residues. The V end was cut by 4 bases, the J end by 6 bases, with 12 bases between. CDR3 in DNA: TGTGCCAGCAGTGTTCAGGGGCAAGCTGAAGCTTTCTTT. Translation gives CASSVQGQAEAFF. Based on the CDR3 plus reference TRBV25-1 and TRBJ1-1, the full variable domain is EADIYQTPRYLVIGTGKKITLECSQTMGHDKMYWYQQDPGMELHLIHYSYGVNSTEKGDLSSESTVSRIRTEHFPLTLESARPSHTSQYLCASSVQGQAEAFFGQGTRLTVV.

This chain joins TRBV6-5 and TRBJ1-1; D unclear. Germline CDR1 is MNHEY and CDR2 is SVGAGI. V was shortened by 6 bases and J by 5 bases, with 13 bases between the two germline ends. This CDR3 spans 13 amino acids. The DNA of the CDR3 is TGTGCCAGCAGCGCGAAAGGTGGGACTGAAGCTTTCTTT. As protein: CASSAKGGTEAFF.

The genes are TRBV10-3 and TRBJ1-2; D is undetermined. Deletions cut 4 bases from V and 0 bases from J, with 15 bases between. The CDR3 totals 16 residues. Germline values: CDR1 ENHRY, CDR2 SYGVKD. CDR3 in amino acids: CAISVEGTQPNYGYTF. The CDR3 DNA is TGTGCCATCAGTGTTGAGGGAACACAGCCTAACTATGGCTACACCTTC.

The rearrangement uses TRBV7-9 and TRBJ1-2; D perhaps matches TRBD1 (5 bases). The CDR3 length is 19 residues. Trimming took off 5 bases at V and 7 bases at J, with 32 bases between the two ends. CDR1 SEHNR and CDR2 FQNEAQ come from the germline V gene (reference sequence). Here the CDR3 DNA reads TGTGCCAGCAGCGCACTTAGTATTGGGGGGTTAAAGGTGGGCCGTGGCTACACCTTC. Translation gives CASSALSIGGLKVGRGYTF. The full variable domain, in which reference TRBV7-9 and TRBJ1-2 provide the parts outside the CDR3, is DTGVSQNPRHKITKRGQNVTFRCDPISEHNRLYWYRQTLGQGPEFLTYFQNEAQLEKSRLLSDRFSAERPKGSFSTLEIQRTEQGDSAMYLCASSALSIGGLKVGRGYTFGSGTRLTVV.

CDR3 amino acids: CASSFRGPLTEQYF. For the CDR3, the DNA is TGTGCCAGCAGCTTCCGCGGGCCACTTACGGAGCAGTACTTC. The chain has TRBV7-2 and TRBJ2-7; a weak D match, TRBD2 (5 bases). CDR3 size: 14 residues. Germline CDR1 SGHTA, CDR2 FQGNSA. Trimming took off 3 bases at V and 7 bases at J, with 16 bases between the two ends.